The 12 T cell receptor beta chains reported below all come from one sample, sequenced in a study of Graves' ophthalmopathy and Graves' hyperthyroidism. As the template, RNA transcripts were used to amplify TCR beta CDR3 regions. Second-round multiplex PCR came after first-round RT-PCR with HTBI primers. MiXCR, run by TCRdb on the multiplex PCR reads, gives a single entry per CDR3 protein. The table lists approximately 160,000 distinct CDR3 sequences, about two fifths of them singletons, with 8% to 9.5% in the top ten. Input material: peripheral blood. The source of these receptors is a man aged 30-40 years with Graves' ophthalmopathy.

The chain has TRBV9 and TRBJ1-6; 9 nucleotides align to TRBD1. CDR1 and CDR2 from the germline V gene are SGDLS and YYNGEE. V trimming: 4 bases; J trimming: 10 bases; junction bases outside the gene matches: 18. The length of the CDR3 is 18 residues. The CDR3 DNA follows: TGTGCCAGCAGCTCAGGACAGGGGAGGTTATGGGCGGAATCACCCCTCCACTTT. It codes for CASSSGQGRLWAESPLHF.

The CDR3 here is CASSYQGLAGGEQYF. The CDR3 bases are TGTGCCAGCAGTTACCAGGGACTAGCGGGAGGCGAGCAGTACTTC. The chain has TRBV6-2 or TRBV6-3 and TRBJ2-7, with 15 bases lining up with TRBD2. The CDR3 runs to 15 residues. The trim removed 2 bases at V and 6 bases at J, leaving 2 bases unmatched. Germline V gene sequence: CDR1 MNHEY, CDR2 SVGEGT.

This chain connects TRBV12-3 or TRBV12-4 to TRBJ2-5; 7 bases map to TRBD1. The trim removed 5 bases at V and 1 base at J, leaving 4 bases unmatched. The CDR3 length is 14 residues. The CDR3 here is CASSLTGLQETQYF. The CDR3 region has the DNA TGTGCCAGCAGTCTGACAGGGCTCCAAGAGACCCAGTACTTC.

This clonotype has ten or more counts. This chain uses TRBV2 with TRBJ2-7; 12 bases map to TRBD2. V shed 4 bases, J shed 4 bases, and the junction held 2 bases outside the gene matches. This CDR3 has 14 residues. CDR1 and CDR2 (germline): SNHLY, FYNNEI. The CDR3: CASSGLAGAYEQYF. The DNA for the CDR3 is TGTGCCAGCAGTGGACTAGCGGGAGCGTACGAGCAGTACTTC.

This clonotype came up many times. V is TRBV28 and J is TRBJ1-2; D call uncertain. CDR1 is MDHEN and CDR2 is SYDVKM in the germline V gene. V lost 5 bases to trimming and J lost 2 bases, with 9 bases between them. The length of the CDR3 is 13 residues. The CDR3 coding sequence is TGTGCCAGCAGTCCCCCACTCAACTATGGCTACACCTTC. Translated, it gives CASSPPLNYGYTF.

This chain joins TRBV28 and TRBJ1-1; no definite D call. Germline CDR1 reads MDHEN; CDR2 reads SYDVKM. The CDR3 sequence is 13 residues long. V shed 3 bases and J shed 6 bases, with 11 bases lying between them. CDR3: CASSLGHGPEAFF. The CDR3 DNA reads TGTGCCAGCAGTTTGGGTCATGGGCCTGAAGCTTTCTTT. The full variable domain, completed using reference TRBV28 and TRBJ1-1, is DVKVTQSSRYLVKRTGEKVFLECVQDMDHENMFWYRQDPGLGLRLIYFSYDVKMKEKGDIPEGYSVSREKKERFSLILESASTNQTSMYLCASSLGHGPEAFFGQGTRLTVV.

This clonotype was counted ten times or more. This chain links TRBV11-2 with TRBJ2-5; possible D gene TRBD2, 6 bases. The CDR3 totals 16 residues. Germline CDR1 is SGHAT and CDR2 is FQNNGV. Deletions cut 8 bases from V and 0 bases from J, with 19 bases between. The CDR3 is CASATWLAENQETQYF. The CDR3 DNA is TGTGCCAGCGCAACCTGGTTAGCGGAGAACCAAGAGACCCAGTACTTC.

This clonotype has at least ten counts. The V gene is TRBV30, the J gene TRBJ1-3, with TRBD1 matching over 8 bases. The CDR3 is 18 residues long. V was clipped by 2 bases and J by 0 bases; unmatched bases: 12. Germline CDR1 reads GTSNPN; CDR2 reads SVGIG (reference sequence). The CDR3 bases are TGTGCCTGGAGTCGGGACAGGTCCTGGTCAGGCTCTGGAAACACCATATATTTT. Translating it yields CAWSRDRSWSGSGNTIYF.

At least ten counts were recorded for this clonotype. The V and J genes are TRBV11-3 and TRBJ1-1; D may be TRBD1 (5 bases). Looked up from germline, CDR1 is SGHNT and CDR2 is YENEEA. V was pared by 1 base and J by 0 bases, with 6 bases between. This CDR3 contains 14 residues. This chain's CDR3 is CASSLGQLNTEAFF. Written as DNA, the CDR3 is TGTGCCAGCAGCTTAGGACAGTTGAACACTGAAGCTTTCTTT.

The V and J genes are TRBV6-1 and TRBJ1-1; 9 nucleotides match TRBD1. V dropped 10 bases and J dropped 4; count of bases not matched to a gene: 7. The CDR3 extends over 13 amino acids. The germline CDR1 and CDR2 sequences are MNHNS and SASEGT. The CDR3 bases are TGTGCCATCAGACAGGGGGTCGTCACTGAAGCTTTCTTT. Translated: CAIRQGVVTEAFF.

This clonotype was seen just once. The chain links TRBV7-9 to TRBJ2-5; the D gene is possibly TRBD1 (5 bases). V was cut by 1 base and J by 1 base, with 10 bases left in between. From germline, CDR1 is SEHNR and CDR2 FQNEAQ (reference sequence). The CDR3 has 15 residues. The CDR3 here is CASSLVGRAQETQYF. The CDR3 DNA follows: TGTGCCAGCAGCTTAGTCGGCAGGGCCCAAGAGACCCAGTACTTC.

The CDR3 coding sequence is TGTGCCAGCAGTCGGACAGGGCCCCCTAGCCCCCCTTTCTACGAGCAGTACTTC. This sequence encodes CASSRTGPPSPPFYEQYF. The rearrangement joins TRBV6-2 or TRBV6-3 to TRBJ2-7; the match to TRBD1 covers 8 bases. CDR1 and CDR2 from the germline V gene are MNHEY and SVGEGT. Unmatched junction bases numbered 18, after V lost 5 bases and J lost 3 bases. The CDR3 runs 18 residues.